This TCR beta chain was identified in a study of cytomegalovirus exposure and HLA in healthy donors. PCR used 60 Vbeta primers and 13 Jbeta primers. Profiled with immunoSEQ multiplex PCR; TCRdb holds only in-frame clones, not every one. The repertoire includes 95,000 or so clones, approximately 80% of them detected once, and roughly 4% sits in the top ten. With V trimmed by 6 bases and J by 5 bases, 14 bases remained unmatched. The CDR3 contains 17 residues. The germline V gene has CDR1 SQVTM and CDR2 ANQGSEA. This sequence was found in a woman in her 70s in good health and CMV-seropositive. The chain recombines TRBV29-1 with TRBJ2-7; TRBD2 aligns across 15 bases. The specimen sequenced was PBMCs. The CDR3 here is CSVTGLAGGPLRDEQYF. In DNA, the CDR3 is TGCAGCGTCACCGGACTAGCGGGAGGGCCACTGAGAGACGAGCAGTACTTC.